These 31 T cell receptor beta chains share one sample of origin, sequenced in a study of beta chain features in type 1 diabetes (dated by TCRdb to the late 2010s). The method behind the library was the immunoSEQ multiplex PCR assay. The High Capacity cDNA Reverse Transcription Kit was used to reverse transcribe all of the isolated RNA, meaning that expressed TCRB transcripts were what got sequenced. TCRdb provides this immuneACCESS table in a form limited to in-frame rearrangements. Some clones are lacking; in checked studies, under half of them reflect an unresolved V gene, and why the rest are absent is not known. This sample holds approximately 150,000 clones; roughly a tenth were observed only once. Of the sample, approximately 1.3% is held by the ten largest clones. The sample consisted of naive CD4+ T cells from blood. What the cell subset or site label conveys for this sample: true naive CD4+ T cells. The receptors were sampled from a young man in good health.

The rearrangement joins TRBV30 to TRBJ2-4, with TRBD2 matching over 7 bases. The germline CDR1 and CDR2 sequences are GTSNPN and SVGIG (reference sequence). The CDR3 consists of 14 residues. J gave up 5 bases and V 0 bases, and 4 bases lay outside the gene matches. The CDR3 region is CAWSVRGGENIQYF. The CDR3 DNA reads TGTGCCTGGAGTGTACGTGGGGGGGAAAACATTCAGTACTTC. Filled out from reference TRBV30 and TRBJ2-4, the complete variable domain reads SQTIHQWPATLVQPVGSPLSLECTVEGTSNPNLYWYRQAAGRGLQLLFYSVGIGQISSEVPQNLSASRPQDRQFILSSKKLLLSDSGFYLCAWSVRGGENIQYFGAGTRLSVL.

This clone was observed at least ten times. The V and J genes are TRBV7-2 and TRBJ1-1, with D maybe TRBD1 (5 bases). The V end was cut by 2 bases, the J end by 0 bases, with 10 bases between. From germline, CDR1 is SGHTA and CDR2 FQGNSA. The CDR3 consists of 15 residues. The CDR3 protein is CASSLQGSMNTEAFF. The DNA of the CDR3 is TGTGCCAGCAGCTTACAGGGTTCCATGAACACTGAAGCTTTCTTT.

This clone was observed a handful of times. J is TRBJ2-1 and V is TRBV5-1, with TRBD2 as a possible D gene (5 bases). V was cut by 4 bases and J by 2 bases, with 13 bases left in between. CDR1 and CDR2 from the germline V gene are SGHRS and YFSETQ. This CDR3 contains 15 residues. CDR3 sequence: CASSPDVGTYNEQFF. The CDR3 region has the DNA TGCGCCAGCAGCCCAGACGTCGGGACCTACAATGAGCAGTTCTTC.

This clone was detected many times. The gene calls are TRBV14 and TRBJ2-1; 8 bases fit TRBD1. Looked up from germline, CDR1 is SGHDN and CDR2 is FVKESK. Trimming cost V 5 bases and J 11 bases; bases outside gene matches: 2. This CDR3 is 11 amino acids long. The DNA of the CDR3 is TGTGCCAGCAGCAGGACAGGGAAGCAGTTCTTC. This translates into CASSRTGKQFF.

This clone was counted a few times. The chain combines TRBV7-2 with TRBJ2-3, with 11 bases lining up with TRBD2. CDR1 is SGHTA and CDR2 is FQGNSA in the germline V gene. This CDR3 spans 16 amino acids. V was pared by 5 bases and J by 0 bases, with 4 bases of the junction left unmatched. Written as DNA, the CDR3 is TGTGCCAGCAGCCCTACTAGCGGGGGTAGCACAGATACGCAGTATTTT. Its protein product is CASSPTSGGSTDTQYF.

The V call is TRBV4-1, the J call TRBJ2-5; TRBD1 is a possible D gene (5 bases). The germline V gene encodes CDR1 MGHRA and CDR2 YSYEKL. CDR3 length equals 13 residues. The V and J ends lost 1 base and 4 bases respectively, with 7 bases between them. CDR3 in amino acids: CASSQGQRETQYF. The CDR3 coding sequence is TGCGCCAGCAGCCAAGGACAGCGAGAGACCCAGTACTTC.

On this clone itself: Other DNA sequences in the same sample also yield this CDR3. The chain employs TRBV4-1 and TRBJ1-2, with TRBD1 identical over 8 bases. V was pared by 1 base and J by 2 bases, with 3 bases of the junction left unmatched. CDR1 and CDR2 from the germline V gene are MGHRA and YSYEKL. The CDR3 loop spans 15 amino acids. CDR3 sequence reads: CASSQGGQGNYGYTF. The DNA of the CDR3 is TGCGCCAGCAGCCAAGGCGGACAGGGCAACTATGGCTACACCTTC.

The chain is built from TRBV5-1 and TRBJ1-2; D is unclear. The germline CDR1 and CDR2 sequences are SGHRS and YFSETQ. V was cut by 1 base and J by 1 base, with 5 bases left in between. The CDR3 is made up of 13 amino acids. CDR3 region: CASSLTDNYGYTF. DNA for the CDR3: TGCGCCAGCAGCTTGACAGATAACTATGGCTACACCTTC.

This rearrangement joins TRBV2 to TRBJ1-4; 8 nucleotides line up with TRBD1. V shed 5 bases and J 8 bases; nucleotides not matched to a gene: 19. CDR1 SNHLY and CDR2 FYNNEI come from the germline V gene. CDR3 size: 18 residues. The CDR3 region is CASSFTHAQGGLREKLFF. DNA for the CDR3: TGTGCCAGCAGTTTCACCCACGCACAGGGGGGCCTCCGAGAAAAACTGTTTTTT.

The chain recombines TRBV10-3 with TRBJ2-3; TRBD1 matches 11 bases. The length of the CDR3 is 15 residues. The V segment lost 2 bases and the J segment 3 bases; nucleotides outside the gene matches: 1. In germline, CDR1 is ENHRY, CDR2 SYGVKD. Here the CDR3 reads CAISEGTGGTDTQYF. The DNA of the CDR3 is TGTGCCATCAGTGAGGGGACAGGGGGGACAGATACGCAGTATTTT.

This clone was found a few times. The chain joins TRBV6-1 to TRBJ1-2; no firm D call. CDR3 length: 11 amino acids. Per germline, CDR1 MNHNS and CDR2 SASEGT. Trimming stripped 5 bases from V and 7 bases from J, with 8 bases between. CDR3 nucleotide sequence: TGTGCCAGCAGTATAATGCGTGGCTACACCTTC. Translation: CASSIMRGYTF.

This clone was observed a few times. The V gene is TRBV4-3, the J gene TRBJ2-5; D gene ambiguous. The CDR3 spans 18 residues. Trimming took 2 bases from V and 2 from J, leaving 21 bases between them. The germline V gene encodes CDR1 LGHNA and CDR2 YSLEER. In nucleotides, the CDR3 is TGCGCCAGCAGCCAAACCGTCACAAGGAAGACTCTACAAGAGACCCAGTACTTC. Encoded protein: CASSQTVTRKTLQETQYF.

The chain combines TRBV6-1 with TRBJ2-2, with a weak D call TRBD1 (5 bases). V lost 6 bases, J lost 2 bases, and 13 bases lay in between. The CDR3 runs to 15 residues. CDR1 is MNHNS, CDR2 SASEGT, per germline. The CDR3 bases are TGTGCCAGCAGAGACAGTACGGGTAACACCGGGGAGCTGTTTTTT. Its translation: CASRDSTGNTGELFF.

This clone was observed a few times. This CDR3 reads CASSLQVSNSPLHF. The CDR3, as DNA: TGTGCCAGTAGTCTACAGGTGTCTAATTCACCCCTCCACTTT. V gene TRBV19 combines with J gene TRBJ1-6, with TRBD1 as a possible D gene (5 bases). Germline CDR1 and CDR2: LNHDA and SQIVND (reference sequence). Trimming took off 5 bases at V and 6 bases at J, with 11 bases between the two ends. The CDR3 totals 14 residues. The full variable domain, in which reference TRBV19 and TRBJ1-6 provide the parts outside the CDR3, is DGGITQSPKYLFRKEGQNVTLSCEQNLNHDAMYWYRQDPGQGLRLIYYSQIVNDFQKGDIAEGYSVSREKKESFPLTVTSAQKNPTAFYLCASSLQVSNSPLHFGNGTRLTVT.

The rearrangement uses TRBV6-5 and TRBJ1-5, with a possible D match to TRBD1 (6 bases). Trimming took off 6 bases at V and 8 bases at J, with 14 bases between the two ends. The CDR3 length is 13 residues. Germline values: CDR1 MNHEY, CDR2 SVGAGI. The CDR3 DNA follows: TGTGCCAGCAGCGACAGCTACAGGGAGCCCCAGCATTTT. It encodes CASSDSYREPQHF.

A few counts support this clone. The CDR3 DNA reads TGTGCCAGCCAGGCAAGGCAGTTCTTC. Translated, it gives CASQARQFF. The rearrangement links TRBV2 to TRBJ2-1; D unresolved. The germline gives CDR1 SNHLY, CDR2 FYNNEI. Between the trimmed V and J ends, which lost 8 bases and 12 bases, there was a span of 8 bases. This CDR3 has 9 amino acids.

In the case of this clone: The germline gene is not matched at one end of the junction; a read error may be the cause. In DNA form, the CDR3 reads TGTGCCAGCAGCTTACCAGGGGCGGCGTCCGAGCAGTACTTC. This sequence encodes CASSLPGAASEQYF. The rearrangement links TRBV5-1 to TRBJ2-7, with D tentatively TRBD1 (6 bases). The germline gives CDR1 SGHRS, CDR2 YFSETQ. This CDR3 has 14 residues.

The chain couples TRBV4-1 to TRBJ2-7; 7 bases line up with TRBD1. The CDR3 is 15 amino acids. The germline gives CDR1 MGHRA, CDR2 YSYEKL. V lost 2 bases and J lost 1; bases outside the gene matches: 5. The CDR3 is CASSQRDSHSYEQYF. CDR3 nucleotides: TGCGCCAGCAGCCAAAGGGACAGCCATTCCTACGAGCAGTACTTC.

This clone showed up many times. The chain combines TRBV5-6 with TRBJ2-4, with D possibly being TRBD1 (5 bases). Germline lookup yields CDR1 SGHDT and CDR2 YYEEEE. V was shortened by 4 bases and J by 0 bases, with 11 bases between the two germline ends. The CDR3 is 15 amino acids. The CDR3 coding sequence is TGTGCCAGCAGCCTAAGACAGCTAGCCAAAAACATTCAGTACTTC. Translation: CASSLRQLAKNIQYF.

This clone has at least ten counts. At the DNA level, this CDR3 is encoded by other sequences in the same sample as well. The chain joins TRBV18 to TRBJ2-7; 7 bases line up with TRBD1. The junction had 0 bases not matched to a gene; V was cut back by 3 bases and J by 1 base. This CDR3 has 13 amino acids. Germline V gives CDR1 KGHSH, CDR2 LQKENI. The DNA of the CDR3 is TGTGCCAGCTCACCGGGACAGTCCTACGAGCAGTACTTC. This translates into CASSPGQSYEQYF.

V usage is TRBV7-9 and J usage is TRBJ2-7, with a weak D call TRBD1 (7 bases). The germline V and J ends were trimmed by 2 bases and 1 base, with 12 bases remaining between them. The CDR3 totals 15 residues. Germline CDR1 SEHNR, CDR2 FQNEAQ (reference sequence). The CDR3 here is CASSLLTGTSYEQYF. The CDR3 nucleotides are TGTGCCAGCAGCTTACTGACAGGGACTTCCTACGAGCAGTACTTC.

This clone has just a few counts. The chain links TRBV7-3 to TRBJ2-3; 11 bases agree with TRBD2. The CDR3 has 17 amino acids. The J segment lost 6 bases and the V segment lost 4 bases, leaving 12 bases of the junction unmatched. The germline V gene has CDR1 SGHTA and CDR2 FQGTGA. The CDR3 loop is CASSSTHSGGAGDTQYF. The CDR3 nucleotides read TGTGCCAGCAGCTCCACTCATAGCGGGGGGGCCGGGGATACGCAGTATTTT.

The chain has TRBV9 and TRBJ2-3; D possibly corresponds to TRBD1 (5 bases). CDR3 size: 16 residues. Trimming took off 1 base at V and 0 bases at J, with 12 bases between the two ends. CDR1 and CDR2 from the germline V gene are SGDLS and YYNGEE. CDR3 DNA sequence: TGTGCCAGCAGCGTAATAGGACAAACTAGCACAGATACGCAGTATTTT. It specifies CASSVIGQTSTDTQYF.

This clone turned up a few times. V gene TRBV10-2 combines with J gene TRBJ1-4, with 7 bases matching TRBD1. With V trimmed by 5 bases and J by 0 bases, 3 bases remained unmatched. Germline V CDR1 and CDR2: WSHSY, SAAADI. The CDR3 spans 15 residues. The CDR3 DNA reads TGCGCCAGCAGTCCGACAGGGACAACTAATGAAAAACTGTTTTTT. This translates into CASSPTGTTNEKLFF.

This clone was seen more than once but under ten times. This chain links TRBV14 with TRBJ2-5; possible D gene TRBD1, 5 bases. This CDR3 spans 15 amino acids. V was trimmed by 3 bases and J by 5 bases, leaving 16 bases between them. The germline V gene encodes CDR1 SGHDN and CDR2 FVKESK. The CDR3 DNA reads as TGTGCCAGCAGCCAGATAGGGGCGAGGATGGAGACCCAGTACTTC. The encoded protein is CASSQIGARMETQYF.

The chain employs TRBV30 and TRBJ2-6, with 8 positions matching TRBD1. The V gene end was trimmed by 5 bases and the J gene end by 4 bases; junction bases not matched to a gene: 4. The CDR3 has 14 residues. The germline V gene has CDR1 GTSNPN and CDR2 SVGIG (reference sequence). The CDR3 region is CAWDRGSGANVLTF. For the CDR3, the DNA is TGTGCCTGGGACAGGGGATCAGGGGCCAACGTCCTGACTTTC.

In this sample, this clone turned up a few times. The V call is TRBV9, the J call TRBJ2-1; D call uncertain. The CDR3 contains 15 residues. The germline V and J ends were trimmed by 0 bases and 0 bases, with 7 bases remaining between them. CDR1 and CDR2 from the germline V gene are SGDLS and YYNGEE. CDR3 DNA sequence: TGTGCCAGCAGCGTAGAAAGGAGCTCCTACAATGAGCAGTTCTTC. This translates into CASSVERSSYNEQFF.

The chain carries TRBV28 and TRBJ1-3; 10 positions agree with TRBD1. The J segment lost 4 bases and the V segment lost 5 bases, leaving 2 bases of the junction unmatched. Germline CDR1 MDHEN, CDR2 SYDVKM. This CDR3 comprises 14 residues. For the CDR3, the DNA is TGTGCCAGCAGTCCGGGACAGGGGGGAAACACCATATATTTT. Its translation is CASSPGQGGNTIYF.

The chain recombines TRBV19 with TRBJ1-1; D unclear. Germline assignment: CDR1 LNHDA and CDR2 SQIVND (reference sequence). V was pared by 6 bases and J by 1 base, with 15 bases between. The CDR3 loop spans 15 amino acids. The DNA for the CDR3 is TGTGCCAGTAGCTCCGGACCGGGAGGGAACACTGAAGCTTTCTTT. The encoded protein is CASSSGPGGNTEAFF. The full variable domain, completed using reference TRBV19 and TRBJ1-1, is DGGITQSPKYLFRKEGQNVTLSCEQNLNHDAMYWYRQDPGQGLRLIYYSQIVNDFQKGDIAEGYSVSREKKESFPLTVTSAQKNPTAFYLCASSSGPGGNTEAFFGQGTRLTVV.

This clone was picked up a small number of times. Other DNA sequences of this sample code for an identical CDR3. The genes are TRBV11-3 and TRBJ2-1, with D hard to call. CDR3 length: 12 residues. From germline, CDR1 is SGHNT and CDR2 YENEEA. The ends were cut back, 0 bases at V and 7 bases at J, with 4 bases in the middle. The CDR3 protein is CASSLDRNEQFF. As DNA, the CDR3 is TGTGCCAGCAGCTTAGATCGGAATGAGCAGTTCTTC.

The chain links TRBV6-5 to TRBJ1-5; 8 bases agree with TRBD1. Germline CDR1 and CDR2: MNHEY and SVGAGI. After removal of 5 bases from V and 15 bases from J, the junction contained 12 bases not matched to a gene. The CDR3 is made up of 13 amino acids. CDR3 sequence reads: CASSNPPGQVRHF. CDR3 coding DNA: TGTGCCAGCAGTAACCCTCCGGGACAGGTGAGGCATTTT.